This entry lists 10 T cell receptor beta chains sequenced from one sample in a study of patients and donors after allogeneic stem cell transplantation. TCRdb independently ran MiXCR on the RT-PCR reads; one entry per CDR3 protein. The sample has about 200,000 distinct CDR3 sequences; roughly 40% are singletons. The sequenced sample consisted of blood, either unsorted or a sorted T cell fraction (not recorded which). These receptors were obtained from a human donor who was either an allogeneic HSCT recipient or a stem cell or donor lymphocyte infusion donor (not recorded which). It is not recorded whose cells these are; they may come from a transplant donor.

This clonotype was detected a few times. The chain has TRBV4-3 and TRBJ2-4; D not certain. Germline lookup yields CDR1 LGHNA and CDR2 YSLEER. The V and J ends lost 0 bases and 0 bases respectively, with 6 bases between them. The CDR3 sequence is 15 residues long. The CDR3, as DNA: TGCGCCAGCAGCCAAGATTTCCTAGCCAAAAACATTCAGTACTTC. Protein product: CASSQDFLAKNIQYF.

A few counts support this clonotype. The chain has TRBV7-2 and TRBJ2-3; TRBD2 aligns across 11 bases. Germline V gene lookup returns CDR1 SGHTA and CDR2 FQGNSA. The CDR3 covers 15 residues. J gave up 3 bases and V 5 bases, and 4 bases lay outside the gene matches. The CDR3 DNA follows: TGTGCCAGCAGCCCCACTAGCGGGAGTACAGATACGCAGTATTTT. It specifies CASSPTSGSTDTQYF.

This chain links TRBV13 with TRBJ2-3; D call uncertain. CDR3 size: 16 residues. Per germline, CDR1 PRHDT and CDR2 FYEKMQ (reference sequence). Between the trimmed V and J ends, which lost 0 bases and 0 bases, there was a span of 10 bases. The CDR3 here is CASSLGGALSTDTQYF. The CDR3 DNA sequence: TGTGCCAGCAGCTTAGGCGGAGCGCTTAGCACAGATACGCAGTATTTT.

This clonotype turned up a few times. The chain links TRBV12-3 or TRBV12-4 to TRBJ2-3; a weak D match, TRBD2 (5 bases). The CDR3 contains 15 residues. Deletions cut 2 bases from V and 3 bases from J, with 12 bases between. The CDR3 region has the DNA TGTGCCAGCAGTTTAAGGGAGCCCCGGACAGATACGCAGTATTTT. Protein product: CASSLREPRTDTQYF.

The chain joins TRBV5-1 to TRBJ1-2; D uncertain. The V end was cut by 0 bases, the J end by 5 bases, with 8 bases between. CDR1 SGHRS and CDR2 YFSETQ come from the germline V gene. This CDR3 has 13 residues. CDR3 DNA: TGCGCCAGCAGCTTGGCCGGGGTATATGGCTACACCTTC. Protein sequence: CASSLAGVYGYTF.

This clonotype has more than one count but fewer than ten. The V gene is TRBV4-3, the J gene TRBJ2-7; no definite D call. CDR1 is LGHNA, CDR2 YSLEER, per germline. The ends were cut back, 0 bases at V and 3 bases at J, with 6 bases in the middle. CDR3 size: 13 residues. The CDR3 DNA sequence: TGCGCCAGCAGCCAAGACAGCTTCTACGAGCAGTACTTC. Translation gives CASSQDSFYEQYF.

The chain has TRBV9 and TRBJ2-3; no reliable D call. The V and J ends lost 2 bases and 2 bases respectively, with 9 bases between them. Germline V gives CDR1 SGDLS, CDR2 YYNGEE. CDR3 size: 14 residues. The CDR3 region has the DNA TGTGCCAGCAGCGTCGGCGCCCTCACAGATACGCAGTATTTT. Amino acids: CASSVGALTDTQYF.

CDR3 DNA sequence: TGCAGTCCCACAGGGGGCGGTACCGGGGAGCTGTTTTTT. Its protein is CSPTGGGTGELFF. V usage is TRBV20-1 and J usage is TRBJ2-2; 9 positions agree with TRBD1. Per the germline V gene, CDR1 is DFQATT and CDR2 is SNEGSKA (reference sequence). Trimming cost V 8 bases and J 5 bases; bases outside gene matches: 6. The CDR3 has 13 amino acids.

The chain has TRBV28 and TRBJ2-7; TRBD2 might be the D (6 bases). Germline lookup yields CDR1 MDHEN and CDR2 SYDVKM. The CDR3 runs 14 residues. V lost 3 bases, J lost 2 bases, and 11 bases lay in between. For the CDR3, the DNA is TGTGCCAGCAGTTTTTCTCGCGGGGCCTACGAGCAGTACTTC. It is translated as CASSFSRGAYEQYF. Full variable domain (rest looked up from reference TRBV28 and TRBJ2-7): DVKVTQSSRYLVKRTGEKVFLECVQDMDHENMFWYRQDPGLGLRLIYFSYDVKMKEKGDIPEGYSVSREKKERFSLILESASTNQTSMYLCASSFSRGAYEQYFGPGTRLTVT.

This clonotype was picked up a small number of times. The chain joins TRBV20-1 to TRBJ2-3; D is uncertain. Per the germline V gene, CDR1 is DFQATT and CDR2 is SNEGSKA (reference sequence). The CDR3 extends over 12 amino acids. The ends were cut back, 5 bases at V and 2 bases at J, with 8 bases in the middle. In DNA form, the CDR3 reads TGCAGTGCTCCCCTATTCACAGATACGCAGTATTTT. Residues: CSAPLFTDTQYF.